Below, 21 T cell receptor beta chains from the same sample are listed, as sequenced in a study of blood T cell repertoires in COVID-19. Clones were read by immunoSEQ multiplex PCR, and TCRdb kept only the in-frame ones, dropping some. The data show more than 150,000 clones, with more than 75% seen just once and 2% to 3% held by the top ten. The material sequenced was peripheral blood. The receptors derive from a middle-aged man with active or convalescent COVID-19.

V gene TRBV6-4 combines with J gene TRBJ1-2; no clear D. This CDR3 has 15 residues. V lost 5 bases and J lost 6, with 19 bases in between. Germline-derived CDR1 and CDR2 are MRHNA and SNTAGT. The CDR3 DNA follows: TGTGCCAGCAGTACCGGGGTTAGGGTTTCGGATGGCTACACCTTC. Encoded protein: CASSTGVRVSDGYTF.

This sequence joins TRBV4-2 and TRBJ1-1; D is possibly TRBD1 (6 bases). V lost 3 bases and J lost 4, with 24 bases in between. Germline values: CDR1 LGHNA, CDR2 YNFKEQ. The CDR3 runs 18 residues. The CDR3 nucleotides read TGTGCCAGCAGCCAGGGGCCGTCTACAGGGTCGTGGGGCACTGAAGCTTTCTTT. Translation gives CASSQGPSTGSWGTEAFF.

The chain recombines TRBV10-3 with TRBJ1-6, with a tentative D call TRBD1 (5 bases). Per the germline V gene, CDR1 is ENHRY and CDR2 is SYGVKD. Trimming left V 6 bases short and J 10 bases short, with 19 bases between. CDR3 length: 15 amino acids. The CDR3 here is CAIRAGGEAGSPLHF. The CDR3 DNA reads TGTGCCATCAGGGCTGGGGGGGAGGCTGGATCACCCCTCCACTTT.

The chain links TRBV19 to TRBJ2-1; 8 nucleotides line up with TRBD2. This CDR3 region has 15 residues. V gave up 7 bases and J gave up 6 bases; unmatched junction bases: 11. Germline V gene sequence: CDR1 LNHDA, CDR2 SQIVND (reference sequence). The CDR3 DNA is TGTGCCAGTACCTCTCCGTTTAGCGGGGCCAATGAGCAGTTCTTC. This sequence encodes CASTSPFSGANEQFF.

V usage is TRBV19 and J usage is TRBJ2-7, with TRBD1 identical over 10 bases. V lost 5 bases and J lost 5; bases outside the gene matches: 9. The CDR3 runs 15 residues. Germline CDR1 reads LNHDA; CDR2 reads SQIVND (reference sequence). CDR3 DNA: TGTGCCAGTAGTGCGACAGGGGGCGTTTTTAACGAGCAGTACTTC. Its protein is CASSATGGVFNEQYF.

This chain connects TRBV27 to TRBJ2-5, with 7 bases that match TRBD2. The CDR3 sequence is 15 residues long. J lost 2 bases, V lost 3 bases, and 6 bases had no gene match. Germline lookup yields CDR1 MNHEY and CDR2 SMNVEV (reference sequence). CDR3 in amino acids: CASSLAWGGQETQYF. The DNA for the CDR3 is TGTGCCAGCAGTTTGGCCTGGGGGGGGCAAGAGACCCAGTACTTC.

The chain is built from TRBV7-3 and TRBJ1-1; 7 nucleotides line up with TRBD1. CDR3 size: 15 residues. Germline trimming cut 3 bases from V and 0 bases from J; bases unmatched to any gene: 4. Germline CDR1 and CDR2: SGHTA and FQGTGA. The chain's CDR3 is CASSFVTGVNTEAFF. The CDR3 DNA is TGTGCCAGCAGCTTCGTAACAGGGGTGAACACTGAAGCTTTCTTT.

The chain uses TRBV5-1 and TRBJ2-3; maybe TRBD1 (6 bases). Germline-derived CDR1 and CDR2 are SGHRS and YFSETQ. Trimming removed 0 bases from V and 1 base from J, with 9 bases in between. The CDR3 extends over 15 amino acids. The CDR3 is CASSLAGARTDTQYF. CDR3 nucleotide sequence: TGCGCCAGCAGCTTGGCAGGGGCTCGCACAGATACGCAGTATTTT.

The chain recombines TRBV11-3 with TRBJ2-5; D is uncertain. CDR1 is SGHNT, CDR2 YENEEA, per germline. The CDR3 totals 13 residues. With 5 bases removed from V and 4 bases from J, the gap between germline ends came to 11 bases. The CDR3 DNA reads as TGTGCCAGCAGCACTTACGCCTCAGAGACCCAGTACTTC. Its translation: CASSTYASETQYF.

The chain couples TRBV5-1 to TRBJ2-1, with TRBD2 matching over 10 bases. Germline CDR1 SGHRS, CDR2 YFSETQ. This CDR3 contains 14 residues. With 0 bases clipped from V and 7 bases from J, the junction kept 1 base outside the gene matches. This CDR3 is CASSLGTSGNEQFF. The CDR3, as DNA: TGCGCCAGCAGCTTGGGGACTAGCGGTAATGAGCAGTTCTTC.

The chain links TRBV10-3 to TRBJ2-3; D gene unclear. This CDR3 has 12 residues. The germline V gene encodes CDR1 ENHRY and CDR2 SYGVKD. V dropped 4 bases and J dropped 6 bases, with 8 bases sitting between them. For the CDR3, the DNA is TGTGCCATCAGTGCCGGGTTGGATACGCAGTATTTT. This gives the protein CAISAGLDTQYF.

The CDR3 spells CASRRLGQGPRGGLSNYGYTF. The CDR3 nucleotides read TGTGCCAGTAGGAGACTCGGACAGGGACCCCGAGGTGGCTTATCTAACTATGGCTACACCTTC. This rearrangement joins TRBV19 to TRBJ1-2; 8 bases match TRBD1. V lost 6 bases and J lost 0; bases outside the gene matches: 24. The CDR3 is 21 amino acids. Germline V lookup: CDR1 LNHDA, CDR2 SQIVND (reference sequence).

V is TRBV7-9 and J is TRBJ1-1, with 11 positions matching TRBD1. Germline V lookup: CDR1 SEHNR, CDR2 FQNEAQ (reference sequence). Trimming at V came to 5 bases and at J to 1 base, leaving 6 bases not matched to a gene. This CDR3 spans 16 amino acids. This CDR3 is CASSPRTGGSNTEAFF. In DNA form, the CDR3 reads TGTGCCAGCAGCCCACGGACAGGGGGCTCGAACACTGAAGCTTTCTTT.

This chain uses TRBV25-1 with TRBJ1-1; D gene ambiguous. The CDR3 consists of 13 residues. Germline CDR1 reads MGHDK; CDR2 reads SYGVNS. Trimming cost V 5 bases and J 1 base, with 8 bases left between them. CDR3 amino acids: CASSLAGNTEAFF. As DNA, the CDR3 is TGTGCCAGCAGTTTGGCAGGGAACACTGAAGCTTTCTTT.

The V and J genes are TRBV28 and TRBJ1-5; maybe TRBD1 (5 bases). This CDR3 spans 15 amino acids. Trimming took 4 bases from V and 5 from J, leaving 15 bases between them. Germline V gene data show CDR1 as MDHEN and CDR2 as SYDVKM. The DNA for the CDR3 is TGTGCCAGCAGTTCAGGGCAGGGAAACTATCAGCCCCAGCATTTT. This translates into CASSSGQGNYQPQHF.

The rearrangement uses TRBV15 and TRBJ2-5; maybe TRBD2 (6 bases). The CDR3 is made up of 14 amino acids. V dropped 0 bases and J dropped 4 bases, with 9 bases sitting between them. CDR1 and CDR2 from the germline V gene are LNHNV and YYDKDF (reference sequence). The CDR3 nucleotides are TGTGCCACCAGCAGAGATCGGAGGGGAGAGACCCAGTACTTC. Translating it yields CATSRDRRGETQYF.

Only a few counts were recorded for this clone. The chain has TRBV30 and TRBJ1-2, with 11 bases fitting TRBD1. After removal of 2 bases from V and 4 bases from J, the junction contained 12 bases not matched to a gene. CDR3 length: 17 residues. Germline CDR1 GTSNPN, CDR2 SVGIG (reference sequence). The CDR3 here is CAWSRRTGGTGGYGYTF. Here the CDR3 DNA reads TGTGCCTGGAGTCGTCGGACAGGGGGCACGGGGGGCTATGGCTACACCTTC.

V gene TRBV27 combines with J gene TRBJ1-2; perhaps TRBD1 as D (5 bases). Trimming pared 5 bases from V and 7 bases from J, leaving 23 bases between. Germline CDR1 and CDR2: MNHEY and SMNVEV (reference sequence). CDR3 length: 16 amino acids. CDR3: CASSPLEGAPRGGYTF. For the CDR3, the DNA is TGTGCCAGCAGTCCCCTCGAAGGGGCTCCGCGGGGTGGCTACACCTTC.

CDR3 DNA: TGTGCCAGCAGCCCCCACAGGGGGGGTGACTATGGCTACACCTTC. Protein: CASSPHRGGDYGYTF. This chain connects TRBV9 to TRBJ1-2; 8 bases are a match to TRBD1. Per the germline V gene, CDR1 is SGDLS and CDR2 is YYNGEE. Trimming removed 4 bases from V and 3 bases from J; junction bases left unmatched: 8. The CDR3 sequence is 15 residues long.

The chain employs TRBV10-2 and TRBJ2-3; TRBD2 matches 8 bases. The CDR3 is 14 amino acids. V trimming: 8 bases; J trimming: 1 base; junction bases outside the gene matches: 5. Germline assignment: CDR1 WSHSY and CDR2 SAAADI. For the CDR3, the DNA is TGCGCCAGCGAGGCAGCGGGGGGCACAGATACGCAGTATTTT. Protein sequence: CASEAAGGTDTQYF.

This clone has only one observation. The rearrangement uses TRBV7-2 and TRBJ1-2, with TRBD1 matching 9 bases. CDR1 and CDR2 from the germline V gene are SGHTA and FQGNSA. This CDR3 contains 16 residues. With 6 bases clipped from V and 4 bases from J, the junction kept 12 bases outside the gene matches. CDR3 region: CASRPHLQGAVYGYTF. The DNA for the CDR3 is TGTGCCAGCAGGCCTCACCTACAGGGGGCTGTCTATGGCTACACCTTC.